This T cell receptor beta chain originates from a study of cytomegalovirus exposure and HLA in healthy donors. Study findings and constraints: Researchers had no immune exposure information except CMV serostatus available. The study designated 150 or so TCR beta chains cytomegalovirus-associated. A later analysis reportedly found fewer N-insertions in an Asian-associated ancestry cluster than the roughly 680-donor mean.

Amplification used 60 Vbeta primers and 13 Jbeta primers. The assay was immunoSEQ multiplex PCR, and TCRdb's table has in-frame clones only and misses some. The table shows 120,000 to 150,000 clones, with 55% to 80% occurring only once. This CDR3 comprises 17 residues. V shed 2 bases, J shed 2 bases, and the junction held 11 bases outside the gene matches. The V gene's germline CDR1 is SGHTA and CDR2 FQGNSA. Points on this clone: Its antigen is still unknown.

The sample was PBMCs. The genes are TRBV7-2 and TRBJ1-2; 7 bases match TRBD1. The sequence derives from a woman between 40 and 55 years old in good health and CMV-seronegative. The CDR3 protein is CASSLSGTVSINYGYTF. CDR3 coding DNA: TGTGCCAGCAGCTTAAGTGGGACAGTATCTATCAACTATGGCTACACCTTC.